The clone carrying this TCR beta chain was seen once. These data come from a study of patients and donors after allogeneic stem cell transplantation. In TCRdb, the RT-PCR reads were re-called with MiXCR into one record per CDR3 protein. The sample contains under 200,000 distinct CDR3 sequences, about 32% of which appear only once. The CDR3 covers 16 residues. The V gene's germline CDR1 is SEHNR and CDR2 FQNEAQ (reference sequence). V gave up 5 bases and J gave up 7 bases, with 21 bases separating them. This chain links TRBV7-9 with TRBJ2-1; D not certain. This TCR was recovered from a human donor who was either an allogeneic HSCT recipient or a stem cell or donor lymphocyte infusion donor (not recorded which). It is not recorded whose cells these are; they may come from a transplant donor. The sequencing sample was made of blood, either unsorted or a sorted T cell fraction (not recorded which). The DNA for the CDR3 is TGTGCCAGCAGCATGCTTGCGACCCCCCACGGGAATGAGCAGTTCTTC. It specifies CASSMLATPHGNEQFF.